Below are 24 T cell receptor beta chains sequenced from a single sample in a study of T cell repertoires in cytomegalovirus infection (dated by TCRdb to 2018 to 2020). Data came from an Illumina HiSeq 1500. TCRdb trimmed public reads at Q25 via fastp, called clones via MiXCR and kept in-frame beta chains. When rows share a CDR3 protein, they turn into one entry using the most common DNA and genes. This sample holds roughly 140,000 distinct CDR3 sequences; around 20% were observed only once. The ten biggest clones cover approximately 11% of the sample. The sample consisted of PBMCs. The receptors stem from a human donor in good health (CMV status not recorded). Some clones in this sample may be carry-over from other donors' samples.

The CDR3 bases are TGCGCCAGCAGCCTAAACCCCCCGGGCTACACCTTC. Protein product: CASSLNPPGYTF. V usage is TRBV5-1 and J usage is TRBJ1-2; D uncertain. Germline lookup yields CDR1 SGHRS and CDR2 YFSETQ. The CDR3 has 12 amino acids. V lost 4 bases and J lost 8, with 12 bases in between.

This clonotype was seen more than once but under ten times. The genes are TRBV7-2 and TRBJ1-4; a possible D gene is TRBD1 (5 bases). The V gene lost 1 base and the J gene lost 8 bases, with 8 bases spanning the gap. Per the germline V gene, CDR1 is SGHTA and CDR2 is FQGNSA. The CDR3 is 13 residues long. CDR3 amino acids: CASSLGTFEKLFF. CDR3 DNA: TGTGCCAGCAGCTTAGGGACATTCGAAAAACTGTTTTTT.

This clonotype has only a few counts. The CDR3 DNA follows: TGTGCCAGCTCACCACCTGGTAGCCTCTACGAGCAGTACTTC. As protein: CASSPPGSLYEQYF. The chain is built from TRBV18 and TRBJ2-7; D ambiguous. Germline V gives CDR1 KGHSH, CDR2 LQKENI. This CDR3 comprises 14 residues. V dropped 0 bases and J dropped 3 bases, with 9 bases sitting between them.

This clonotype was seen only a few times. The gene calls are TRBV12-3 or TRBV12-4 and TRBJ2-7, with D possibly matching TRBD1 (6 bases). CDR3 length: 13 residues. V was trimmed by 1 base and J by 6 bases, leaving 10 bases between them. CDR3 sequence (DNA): TGTGCCAGCAGTTTAGGGGGGCGAGGCGAGCAGTACTTC. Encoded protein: CASSLGGRGEQYF.

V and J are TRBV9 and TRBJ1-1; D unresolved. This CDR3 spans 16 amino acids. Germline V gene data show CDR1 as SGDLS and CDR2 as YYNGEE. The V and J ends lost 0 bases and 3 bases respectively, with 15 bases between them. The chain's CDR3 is CASSVGVDKSYTEAFF. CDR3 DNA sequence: TGTGCCAGCAGCGTAGGGGTAGACAAATCGTACACTGAAGCTTTCTTT.

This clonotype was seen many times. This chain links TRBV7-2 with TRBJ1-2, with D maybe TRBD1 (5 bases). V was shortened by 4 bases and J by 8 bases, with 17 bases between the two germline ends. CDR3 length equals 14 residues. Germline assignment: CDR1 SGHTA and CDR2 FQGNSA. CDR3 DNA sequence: TGTGCCAGCAGCTCCGCCCTCGGGGGGGACGGCTACACCTTC. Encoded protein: CASSSALGGDGYTF.

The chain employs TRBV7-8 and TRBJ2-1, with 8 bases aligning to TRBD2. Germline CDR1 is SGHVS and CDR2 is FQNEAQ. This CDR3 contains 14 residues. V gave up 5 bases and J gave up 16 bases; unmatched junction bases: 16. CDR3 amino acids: CASSPRYGGGPTFF. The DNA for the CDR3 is TGTGCCAGCAGCCCAAGGTACGGCGGGGGGCCCACCTTCTTC. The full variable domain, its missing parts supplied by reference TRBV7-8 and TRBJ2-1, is GAGVSQSPRYKVAKRGQDVALRCDPISGHVSLFWYQQALGQGPEFLTYFQNEAQLDKSGLPSDRFFAERPEGSVSTLKIQRTQQEDSAVYLCASSPRYGGGPTFFGPGTRLTVL.

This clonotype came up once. Here the CDR3 DNA reads TGTGCCAGTAGGACAGGTGAAAACATTCAGTACTTC. The encoded protein is CASRTGENIQYF. J is TRBJ2-4 and V is TRBV19, with a possible D match to TRBD1 (6 bases). There are 12 residues in the CDR3. V lost 6 bases and J 5 bases, leaving 8 bases between the germline ends. The V gene's germline CDR1 is LNHDA and CDR2 SQIVND (reference sequence).

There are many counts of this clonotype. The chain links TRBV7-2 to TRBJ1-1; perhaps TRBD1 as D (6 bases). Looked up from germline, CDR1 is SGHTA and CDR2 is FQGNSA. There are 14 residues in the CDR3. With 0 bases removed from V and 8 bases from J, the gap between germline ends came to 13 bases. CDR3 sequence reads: CASSLAGLGTEAFF. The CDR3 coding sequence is TGTGCCAGCAGCTTAGCGGGTCTCGGGACAGAAGCTTTCTTT.

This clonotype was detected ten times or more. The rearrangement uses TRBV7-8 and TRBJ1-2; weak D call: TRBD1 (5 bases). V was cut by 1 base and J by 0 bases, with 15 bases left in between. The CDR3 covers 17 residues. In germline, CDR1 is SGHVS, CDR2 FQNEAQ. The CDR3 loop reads CASSLVRGPTANYGYTF. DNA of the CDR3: TGTGCCAGCAGCTTAGTGAGGGGCCCGACAGCTAACTATGGCTACACCTTC.

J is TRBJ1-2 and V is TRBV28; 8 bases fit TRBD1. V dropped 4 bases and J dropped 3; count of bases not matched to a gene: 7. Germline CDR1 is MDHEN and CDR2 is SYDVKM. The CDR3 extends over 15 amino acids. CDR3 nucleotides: TGTGCCAGCAGTTACCCGGACAGGGCCTACTATGGCTACACCTTC. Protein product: CASSYPDRAYYGYTF.

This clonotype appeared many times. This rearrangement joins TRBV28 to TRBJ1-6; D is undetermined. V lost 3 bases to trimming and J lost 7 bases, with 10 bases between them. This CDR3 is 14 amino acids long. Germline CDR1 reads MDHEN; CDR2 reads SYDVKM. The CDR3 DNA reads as TGTGCCAGCAGTTTGTCCGAAGAGAATTCACCCCTCCACTTT. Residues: CASSLSEENSPLHF.

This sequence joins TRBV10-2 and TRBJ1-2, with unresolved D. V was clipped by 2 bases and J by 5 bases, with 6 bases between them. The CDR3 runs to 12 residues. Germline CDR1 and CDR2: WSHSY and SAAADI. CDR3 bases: TGCGCCAGCAGTGAGAGATCTTATGGCTACACCTTC. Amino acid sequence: CASSERSYGYTF.

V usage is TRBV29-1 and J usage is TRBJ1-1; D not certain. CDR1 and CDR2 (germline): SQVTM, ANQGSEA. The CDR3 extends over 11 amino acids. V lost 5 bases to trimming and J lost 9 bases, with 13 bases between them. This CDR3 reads CSVPRMGKAFF. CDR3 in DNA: TGCAGCGTTCCTCGGATGGGCAAAGCTTTCTTT.

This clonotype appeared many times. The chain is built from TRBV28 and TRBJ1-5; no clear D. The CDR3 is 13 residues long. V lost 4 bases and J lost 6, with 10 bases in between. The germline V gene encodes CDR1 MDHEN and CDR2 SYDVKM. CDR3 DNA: TGTGCCAGCAGTTCGCGAGTGTCTCAGCCCCAGCATTTT. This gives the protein CASSSRVSQPQHF. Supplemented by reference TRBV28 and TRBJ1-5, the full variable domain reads DVKVTQSSRYLVKRTGEKVFLECVQDMDHENMFWYRQDPGLGLRLIYFSYDVKMKEKGDIPEGYSVSREKKERFSLILESASTNQTSMYLCASSSRVSQPQHFGDGTRLSIL.

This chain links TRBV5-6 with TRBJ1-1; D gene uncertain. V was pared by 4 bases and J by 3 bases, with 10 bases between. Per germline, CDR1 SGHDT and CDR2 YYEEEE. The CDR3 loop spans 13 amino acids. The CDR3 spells CASSPQSYTEAFF. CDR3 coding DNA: TGTGCCAGCAGCCCCCAATCGTACACTGAAGCTTTCTTT. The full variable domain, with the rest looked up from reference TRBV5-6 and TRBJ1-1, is DAGVTQSPTHLIKTRGQQVTLRCSPKSGHDTVSWYQQALGQGPQFIFQYYEEEERQRGNFPDRFSGHQFPNYSSELNVNALLLGDSALYLCASSPQSYTEAFFGQGTRLTVV.

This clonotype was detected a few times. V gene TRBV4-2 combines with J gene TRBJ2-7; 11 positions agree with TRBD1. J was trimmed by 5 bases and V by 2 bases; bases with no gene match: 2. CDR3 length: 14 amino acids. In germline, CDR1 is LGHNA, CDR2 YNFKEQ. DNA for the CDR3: TGTGCCAGCAGCCAATGGACAGGGGGCGACGAGCAGTACTTC. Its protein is CASSQWTGGDEQYF.

Here the CDR3 reads CASSYSTPGLEGEQFF. CDR3 nucleotides: TGTGCCAGCAGTTACTCGACCCCGGGTTTAGAGGGTGAGCAGTTCTTC. The J gene is TRBJ2-1, the V gene TRBV6-6, with TRBD2 as a possible D gene (5 bases). Germline V gives CDR1 MNHNY, CDR2 SVGAGI (reference sequence). The V and J ends lost 0 bases and 9 bases respectively, with 18 bases between them. The CDR3 sequence is 16 residues long.

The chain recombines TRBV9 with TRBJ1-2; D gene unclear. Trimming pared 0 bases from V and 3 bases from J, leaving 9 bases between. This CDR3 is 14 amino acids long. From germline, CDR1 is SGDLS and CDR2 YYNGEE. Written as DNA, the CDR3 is TGTGCCAGCAGCGTAGATGAGGGTTACTATGGCTACACCTTC. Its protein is CASSVDEGYYGYTF.

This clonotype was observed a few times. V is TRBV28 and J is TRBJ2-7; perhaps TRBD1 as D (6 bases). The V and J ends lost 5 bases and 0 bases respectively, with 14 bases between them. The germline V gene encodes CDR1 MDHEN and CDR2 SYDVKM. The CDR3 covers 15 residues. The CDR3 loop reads CASSGYTGTSYEQYF. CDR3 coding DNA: TGTGCCAGCAGTGGGTACACAGGGACCTCCTACGAGCAGTACTTC. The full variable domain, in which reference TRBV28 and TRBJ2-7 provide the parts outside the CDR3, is DVKVTQSSRYLVKRTGEKVFLECVQDMDHENMFWYRQDPGLGLRLIYFSYDVKMKEKGDIPEGYSVSREKKERFSLILESASTNQTSMYLCASSGYTGTSYEQYFGPGTRLTVT.

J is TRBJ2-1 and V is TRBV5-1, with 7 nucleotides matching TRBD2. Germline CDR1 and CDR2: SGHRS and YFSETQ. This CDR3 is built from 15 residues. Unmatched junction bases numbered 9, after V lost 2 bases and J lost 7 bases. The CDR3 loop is CASSLIAGEGNEQFF. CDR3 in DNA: TGCGCCAGCAGCTTAATTGCGGGAGAAGGAAATGAGCAGTTCTTC.

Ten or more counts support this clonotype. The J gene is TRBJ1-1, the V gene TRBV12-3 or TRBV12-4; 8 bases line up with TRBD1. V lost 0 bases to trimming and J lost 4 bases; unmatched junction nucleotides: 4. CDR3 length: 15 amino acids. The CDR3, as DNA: TGTGCCAGCAGTTTAGCCCAGGGGGCAGGCACTGAAGCTTTCTTT. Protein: CASSLAQGAGTEAFF.

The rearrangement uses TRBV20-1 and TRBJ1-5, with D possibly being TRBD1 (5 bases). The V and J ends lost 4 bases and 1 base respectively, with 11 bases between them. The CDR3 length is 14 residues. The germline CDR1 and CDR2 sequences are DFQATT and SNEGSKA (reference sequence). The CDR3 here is CSAMKGASNQPQHF. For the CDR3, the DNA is TGCAGTGCTATGAAAGGGGCAAGCAATCAGCCCCAGCATTTT.

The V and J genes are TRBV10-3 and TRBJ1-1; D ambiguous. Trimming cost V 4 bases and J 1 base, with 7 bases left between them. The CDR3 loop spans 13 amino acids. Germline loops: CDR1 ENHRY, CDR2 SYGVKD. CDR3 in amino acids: CAISGAGNTEAFF. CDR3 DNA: TGTGCCATCAGTGGTGCAGGGAACACTGAAGCTTTCTTT.